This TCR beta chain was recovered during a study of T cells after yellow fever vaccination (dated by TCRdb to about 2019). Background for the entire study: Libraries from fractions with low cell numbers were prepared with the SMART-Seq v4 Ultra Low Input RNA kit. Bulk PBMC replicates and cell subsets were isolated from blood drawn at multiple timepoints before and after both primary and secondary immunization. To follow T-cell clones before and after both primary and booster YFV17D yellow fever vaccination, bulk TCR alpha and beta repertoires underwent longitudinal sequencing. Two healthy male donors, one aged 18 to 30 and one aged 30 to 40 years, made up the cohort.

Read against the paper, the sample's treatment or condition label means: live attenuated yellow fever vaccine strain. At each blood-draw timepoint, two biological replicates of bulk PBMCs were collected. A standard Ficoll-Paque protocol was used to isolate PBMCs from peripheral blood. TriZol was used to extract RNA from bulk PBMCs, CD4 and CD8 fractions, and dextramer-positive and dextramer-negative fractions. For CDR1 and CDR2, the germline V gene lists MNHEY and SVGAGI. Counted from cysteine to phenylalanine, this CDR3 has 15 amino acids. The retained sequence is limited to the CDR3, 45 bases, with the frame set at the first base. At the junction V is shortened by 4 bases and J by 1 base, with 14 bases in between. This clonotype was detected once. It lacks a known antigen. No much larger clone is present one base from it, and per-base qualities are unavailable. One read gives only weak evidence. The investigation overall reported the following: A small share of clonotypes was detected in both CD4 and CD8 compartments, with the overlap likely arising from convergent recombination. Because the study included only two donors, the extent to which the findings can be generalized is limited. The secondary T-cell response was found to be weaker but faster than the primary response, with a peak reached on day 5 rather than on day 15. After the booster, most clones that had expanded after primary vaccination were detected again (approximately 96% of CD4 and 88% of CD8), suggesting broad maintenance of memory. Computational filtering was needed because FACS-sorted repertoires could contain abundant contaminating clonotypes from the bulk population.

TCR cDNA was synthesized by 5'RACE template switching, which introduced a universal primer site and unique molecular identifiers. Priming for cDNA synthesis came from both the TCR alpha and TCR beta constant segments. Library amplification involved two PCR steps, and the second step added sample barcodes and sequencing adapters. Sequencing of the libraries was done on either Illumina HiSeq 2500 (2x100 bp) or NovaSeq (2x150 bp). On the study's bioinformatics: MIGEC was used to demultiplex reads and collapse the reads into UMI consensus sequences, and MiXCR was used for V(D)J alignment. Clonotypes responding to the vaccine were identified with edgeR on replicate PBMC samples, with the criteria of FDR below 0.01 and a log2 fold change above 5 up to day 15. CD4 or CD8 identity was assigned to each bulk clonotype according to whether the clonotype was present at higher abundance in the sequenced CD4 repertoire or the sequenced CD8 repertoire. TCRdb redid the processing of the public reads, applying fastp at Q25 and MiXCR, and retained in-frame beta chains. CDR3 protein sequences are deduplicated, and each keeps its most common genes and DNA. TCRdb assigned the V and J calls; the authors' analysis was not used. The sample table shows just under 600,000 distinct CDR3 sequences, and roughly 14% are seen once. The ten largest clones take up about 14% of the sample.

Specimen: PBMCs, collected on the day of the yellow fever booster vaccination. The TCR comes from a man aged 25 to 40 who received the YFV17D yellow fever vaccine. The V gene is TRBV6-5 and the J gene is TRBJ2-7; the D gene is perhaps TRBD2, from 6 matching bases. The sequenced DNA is TGTGCCAGCAGTTCTCAAGGACTATCTTCCTACGAGCAGTACTTC. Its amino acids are CASSSQGLSSYEQYF.